These T cell receptor beta chains were read from a single sample in a study of tumor-infiltrating lymphocytes in primary liver carcinoma. TCRdb re-analysed the multiplex PCR reads in MiXCR, keeping a single row per CDR3 protein. The repertoire consists of approximately 53,000 distinct CDR3 sequences, with around 73% occurring once and the leading ten covering around 24%. Sample: liver tumor tissue from sampling region 5. The receptor source for this set is a man between 35 and 55 years old with primary liver carcinoma and hepatitis B virus infection. Both conserved end residues are trimmed from each CDR3. The order of the fields is V gene, CDR3 protein.

TRBV14 PSSAVAVWVINEQF
TRBV28 ASSRGSGSSYEQY
TRBV25-1 ASSQNSEIQY
TRBV6-2/TRBV6-3 ASSYEETQY
TRBV4-3 ASSQEGNLPGMAQY
TRBV24-1 ATKDLGGAYVEF
TRBV28 ASSRGSGLYEQY
TRBV29-1 SVPQGWTVKY
TRBV10-3 AISATLLGETQY
TRBV28 ARSPLGYAGSEQY
TRBV5-1 ASSLPGGGGETKY
TRBV5-1 ASSATGLAGEQF
TRBV14 ASNQEGQGTGYNEQI
TRBV6-6 ASSIKDEQY
TRBV11-1 ASSLVHDYGYI
TRBV11-1 ANSFRGTSWTKNIQY
TRBV5-6 ASSLVGRTGRNTEAF
TRBV7-9 ASGLWDGTPTNEKLF
TRBV7-9 ASSITGPLYEQY